This record concerns one T cell receptor (beta chain) sequence. What it binds is unknown. The sample is drawn from a study of human T cells and chemical hapten exposure. Study-level results: The immune response of these alopecia patients might not match healthy individuals'.

TCRdb reprocessed the RACE reads via MiXCR and lists one record per CDR3 protein. Among around 120,000 distinct CDR3 sequences listed, roughly 13% were seen once. The sample's time point: pre-sensitization, week 0. Treatment in this sample: therapeutic diphenylcyclopropenone sensitization with weekly scalp DPC. After removal of 4 bases from V and 3 bases from J, the junction contained 5 bases not matched to a gene. Germline V gene sequence: CDR1 SGHDT, CDR2 YYEEEE. The CDR3 runs to 15 residues. Sequencing used whole blood, obtained in connection with sensitization to the hapten diphenylcyclopropenone (DPC). The V call is TRBV5-6, the J call TRBJ2-2; 8 positions match TRBD2. The origin of this receptor is a young woman with alopecia areata. Some clones in this sample may be carry-over from other donors' samples. The CDR3 spells CASSLAGFHTGELFF. Written as DNA, the CDR3 is TGTGCCAGCAGCCTAGCGGGTTTCCACACCGGGGAGCTGTTTTTT. The whole variable domain, remainder taken from reference TRBV5-6 and TRBJ2-2, is DAGVTQSPTHLIKTRGQQVTLRCSPKSGHDTVSWYQQALGQGPQFIFQYYEEEERQRGNFPDRFSGHQFPNYSSELNVNALLLGDSALYLCASSLAGFHTGELFFGEGSRLTVL.